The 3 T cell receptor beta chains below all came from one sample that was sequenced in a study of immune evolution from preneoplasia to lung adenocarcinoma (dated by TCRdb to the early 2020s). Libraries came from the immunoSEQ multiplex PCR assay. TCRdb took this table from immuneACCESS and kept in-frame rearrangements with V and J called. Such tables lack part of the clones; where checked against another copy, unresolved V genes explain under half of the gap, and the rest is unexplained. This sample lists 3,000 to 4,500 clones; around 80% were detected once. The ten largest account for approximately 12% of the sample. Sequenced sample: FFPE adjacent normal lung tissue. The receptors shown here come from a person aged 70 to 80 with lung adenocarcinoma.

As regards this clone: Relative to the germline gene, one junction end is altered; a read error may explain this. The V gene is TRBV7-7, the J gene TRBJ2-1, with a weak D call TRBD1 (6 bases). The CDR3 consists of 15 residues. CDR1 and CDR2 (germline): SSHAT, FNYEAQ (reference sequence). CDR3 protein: CASSPGVAAYNEQFF. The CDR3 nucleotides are TGTGCTAGCAGCCCAGGGGTAGCCGCCTACAATGAGCAGTTCTTC.

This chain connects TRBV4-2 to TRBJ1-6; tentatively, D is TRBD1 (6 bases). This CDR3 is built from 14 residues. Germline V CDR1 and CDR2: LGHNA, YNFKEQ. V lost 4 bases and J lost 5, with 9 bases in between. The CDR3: CASSPGTNNSPLHF. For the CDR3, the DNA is TGTGCCAGCAGCCCCGGGACAAATAATTCACCCCTCCACTTT.

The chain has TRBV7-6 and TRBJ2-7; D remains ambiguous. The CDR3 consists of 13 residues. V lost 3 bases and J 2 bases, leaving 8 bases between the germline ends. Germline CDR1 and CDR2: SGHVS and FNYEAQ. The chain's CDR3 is CASSFGPTYEQYF. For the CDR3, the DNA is TGTGCCAGCAGCTTTGGACCAACCTACGAGCAGTACTTC. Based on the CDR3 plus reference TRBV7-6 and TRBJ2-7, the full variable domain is GAGVSQSPRYKVTKRGQDVALRCDPISGHVSLYWYRQALGQGPEFLTYFNYEAQQDKSGLPNDRFSAERPEGSISTLTIQRTEQRDSAMYRCASSFGPTYEQYFGPGTRLTVT.